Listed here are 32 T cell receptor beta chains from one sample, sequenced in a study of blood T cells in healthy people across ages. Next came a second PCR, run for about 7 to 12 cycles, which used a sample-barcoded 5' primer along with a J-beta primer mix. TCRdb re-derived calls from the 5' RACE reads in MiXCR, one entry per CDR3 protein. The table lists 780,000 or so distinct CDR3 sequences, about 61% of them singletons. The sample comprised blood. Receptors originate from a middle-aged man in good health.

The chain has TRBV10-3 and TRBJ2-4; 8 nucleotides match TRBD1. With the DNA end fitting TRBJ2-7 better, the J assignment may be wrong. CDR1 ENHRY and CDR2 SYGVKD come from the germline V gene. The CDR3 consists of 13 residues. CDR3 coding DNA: TGTGCCATCAGGAGACAGGGGAAGGACGAGCAGTACTTC. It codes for CAIRRQGKDEQYF.

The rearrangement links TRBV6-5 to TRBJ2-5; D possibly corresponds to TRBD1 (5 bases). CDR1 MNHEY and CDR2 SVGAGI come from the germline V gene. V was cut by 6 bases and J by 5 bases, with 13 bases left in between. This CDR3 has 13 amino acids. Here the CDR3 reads CASRPSRVETQYF. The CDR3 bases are TGTGCCAGCAGACCGAGCAGGGTCGAGACCCAGTACTTC.

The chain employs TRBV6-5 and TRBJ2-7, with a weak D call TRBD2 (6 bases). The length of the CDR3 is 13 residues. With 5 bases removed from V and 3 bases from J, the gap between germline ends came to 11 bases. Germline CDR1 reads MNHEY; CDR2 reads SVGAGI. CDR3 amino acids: CASSRGAYYEQYF. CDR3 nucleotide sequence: TGTGCCAGCAGTCGCGGGGCCTACTACGAGCAGTACTTC.

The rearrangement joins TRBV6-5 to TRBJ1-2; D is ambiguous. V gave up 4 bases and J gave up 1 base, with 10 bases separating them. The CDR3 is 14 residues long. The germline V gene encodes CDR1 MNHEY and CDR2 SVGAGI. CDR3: CASSSDIRNYGYTF. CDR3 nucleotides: TGTGCCAGCAGTTCTGACATACGTAACTATGGCTACACCTTC.

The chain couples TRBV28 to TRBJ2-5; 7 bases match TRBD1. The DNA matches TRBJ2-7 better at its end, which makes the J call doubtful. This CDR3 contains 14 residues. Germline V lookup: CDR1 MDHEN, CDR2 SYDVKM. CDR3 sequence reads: CASSSGQVNHEQYF. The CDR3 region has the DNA TGTGCCAGCAGTTCCGGACAGGTTAACCACGAGCAGTACTTC.

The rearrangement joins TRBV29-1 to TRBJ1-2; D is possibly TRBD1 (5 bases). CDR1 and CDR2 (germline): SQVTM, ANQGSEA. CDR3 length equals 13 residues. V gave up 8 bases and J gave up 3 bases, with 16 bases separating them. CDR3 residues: CSTTRGVDYGYTF. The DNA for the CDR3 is TGCAGCACGACTCGGGGGGTTGACTATGGCTACACCTTC.

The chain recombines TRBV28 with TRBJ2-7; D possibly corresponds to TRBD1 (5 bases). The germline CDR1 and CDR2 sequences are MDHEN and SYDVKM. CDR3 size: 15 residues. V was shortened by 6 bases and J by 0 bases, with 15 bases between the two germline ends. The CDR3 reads CASSSRVLSSYEQYF. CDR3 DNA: TGTGCCAGCAGCTCCAGGGTCTTAAGCTCCTACGAGCAGTACTTC.

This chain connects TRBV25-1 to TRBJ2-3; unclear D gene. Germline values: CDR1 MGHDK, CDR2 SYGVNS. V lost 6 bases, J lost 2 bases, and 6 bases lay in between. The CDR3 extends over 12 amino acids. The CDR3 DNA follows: TGTGCCAGCAGACCGACCACAGATACGCAGTATTTT. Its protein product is CASRPTTDTQYF. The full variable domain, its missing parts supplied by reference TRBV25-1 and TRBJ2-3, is EADIYQTPRYLVIGTGKKITLECSQTMGHDKMYWYQQDPGMELHLIHYSYGVNSTEKGDLSSESTVSRIRTEHFPLTLESARPSHTSQYLCASRPTTDTQYFGPGTRLTVL.

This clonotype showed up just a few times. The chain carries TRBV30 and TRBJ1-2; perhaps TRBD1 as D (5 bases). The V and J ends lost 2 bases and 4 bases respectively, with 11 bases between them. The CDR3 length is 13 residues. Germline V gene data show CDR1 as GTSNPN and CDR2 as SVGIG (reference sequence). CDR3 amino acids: CAWSQGESYGYTF. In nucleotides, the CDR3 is TGTGCCTGGAGTCAGGGTGAGAGCTATGGCTACACCTTC.

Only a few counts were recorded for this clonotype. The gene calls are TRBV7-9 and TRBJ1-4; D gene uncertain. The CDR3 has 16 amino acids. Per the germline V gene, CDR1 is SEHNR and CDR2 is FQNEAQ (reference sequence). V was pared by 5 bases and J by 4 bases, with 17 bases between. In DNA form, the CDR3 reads TGTGCCAGCAGCAGTACTCGGACGGATATTAATGAAAAACTGTTTTTT. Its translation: CASSSTRTDINEKLFF.

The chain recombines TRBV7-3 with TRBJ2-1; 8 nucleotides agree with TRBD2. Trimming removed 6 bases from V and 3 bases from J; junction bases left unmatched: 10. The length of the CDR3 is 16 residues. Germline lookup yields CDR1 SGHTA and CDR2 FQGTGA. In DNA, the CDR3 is TGTGCCAGCAGACAGGCGGGGGGTGATAGCTACAATGAGCAGTTCTTC. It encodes CASRQAGGDSYNEQFF.

CDR3 sequence (DNA): TGCAGCGTTGGCAGACTAGACACAGATACGCAGTATTTT. It is translated as CSVGRLDTDTQYF. The V call is TRBV29-1, the J call TRBJ2-3, with D perhaps matching TRBD2 (6 bases). Germline CDR1 and CDR2: SQVTM and ANQGSEA. The CDR3 extends over 13 amino acids. The germline V and J ends were trimmed by 4 bases and 2 bases, with 10 bases remaining between them.

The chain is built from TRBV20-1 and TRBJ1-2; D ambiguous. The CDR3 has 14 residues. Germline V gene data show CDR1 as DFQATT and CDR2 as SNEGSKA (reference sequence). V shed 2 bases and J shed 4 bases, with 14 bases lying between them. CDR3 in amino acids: CSARPTRQSYGYTF. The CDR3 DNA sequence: TGCAGTGCTAGACCCACTCGGCAGAGCTATGGCTACACCTTC.

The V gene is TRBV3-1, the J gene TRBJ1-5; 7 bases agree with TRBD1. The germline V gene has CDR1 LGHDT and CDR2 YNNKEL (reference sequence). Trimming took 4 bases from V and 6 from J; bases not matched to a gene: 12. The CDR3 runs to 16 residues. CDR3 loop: CASSPSKGADGQPQHF. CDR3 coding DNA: TGTGCCAGCAGCCCTAGCAAGGGGGCCGATGGTCAGCCCCAGCATTTT.

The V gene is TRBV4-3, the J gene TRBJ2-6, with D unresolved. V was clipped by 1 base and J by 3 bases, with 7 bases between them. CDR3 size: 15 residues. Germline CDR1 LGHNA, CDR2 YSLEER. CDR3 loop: CASSQGAFGANVLTF. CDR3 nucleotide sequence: TGCGCCAGCAGCCAAGGGGCATTTGGGGCCAACGTCCTGACTTTC.

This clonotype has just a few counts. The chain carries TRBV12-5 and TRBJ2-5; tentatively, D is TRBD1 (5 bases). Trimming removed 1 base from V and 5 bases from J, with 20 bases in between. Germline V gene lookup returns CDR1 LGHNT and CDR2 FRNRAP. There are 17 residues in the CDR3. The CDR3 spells CASGLENRLRARETQYF. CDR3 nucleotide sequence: TGTGCTAGTGGTTTGGAAAACAGGCTTCGGGCCCGGGAGACCCAGTACTTC.

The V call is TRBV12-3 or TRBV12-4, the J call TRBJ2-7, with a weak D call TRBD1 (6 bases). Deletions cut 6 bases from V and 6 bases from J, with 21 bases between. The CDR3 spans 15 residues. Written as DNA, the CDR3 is TGTGCCAGCAGCTATCCTAGGGCAGGGGCCAGCGAGCAGTACTTC. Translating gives CASSYPRAGASEQYF.

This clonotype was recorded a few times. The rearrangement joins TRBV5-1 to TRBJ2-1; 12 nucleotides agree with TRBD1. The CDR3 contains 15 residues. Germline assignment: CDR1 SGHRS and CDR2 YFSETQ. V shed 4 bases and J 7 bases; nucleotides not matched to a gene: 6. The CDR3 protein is CASSEGQGAGNEQFF. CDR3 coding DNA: TGCGCCAGCAGCGAGGGACAGGGGGCAGGTAATGAGCAGTTCTTC.

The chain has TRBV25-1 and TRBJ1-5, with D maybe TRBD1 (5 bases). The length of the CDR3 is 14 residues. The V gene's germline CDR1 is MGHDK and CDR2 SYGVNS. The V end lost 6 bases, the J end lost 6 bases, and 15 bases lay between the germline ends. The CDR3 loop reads CASRESGPGQPQHF. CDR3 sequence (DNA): TGTGCCAGCAGGGAGTCAGGGCCGGGTCAGCCCCAGCATTTT.

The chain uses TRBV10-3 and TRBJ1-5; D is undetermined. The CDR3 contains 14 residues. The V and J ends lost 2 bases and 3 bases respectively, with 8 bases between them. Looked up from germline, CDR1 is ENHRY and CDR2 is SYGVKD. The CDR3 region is CAISEVGDNQPQHF. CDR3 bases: TGTGCCATCAGTGAGGTCGGGGACAATCAGCCCCAGCATTTT.

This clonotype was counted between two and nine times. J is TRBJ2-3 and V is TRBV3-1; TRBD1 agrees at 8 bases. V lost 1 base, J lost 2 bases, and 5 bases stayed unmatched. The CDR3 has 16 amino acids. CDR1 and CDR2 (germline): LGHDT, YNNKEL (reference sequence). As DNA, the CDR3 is TGTGCCAGCAGCCAAGGGCCAGGGGGCTCCACAGATACGCAGTATTTT. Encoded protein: CASSQGPGGSTDTQYF.

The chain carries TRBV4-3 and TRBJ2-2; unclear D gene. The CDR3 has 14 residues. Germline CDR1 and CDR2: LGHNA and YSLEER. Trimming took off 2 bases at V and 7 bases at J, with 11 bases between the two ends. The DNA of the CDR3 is TGCGCCAGCAGCCAATTAGGCGGAAACGGGGAGCTGTTTTTT. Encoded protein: CASSQLGGNGELFF.

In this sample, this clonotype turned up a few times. This chain's CDR3 is CASSPEIGANYGYTF. Here the CDR3 DNA reads TGCGCCAGCAGCCCGGAAATCGGAGCTAACTATGGCTACACCTTC. V and J are TRBV5-1 and TRBJ1-2; D is unresolved. Germline assignment: CDR1 SGHRS and CDR2 YFSETQ. V lost 4 bases, J lost 0 bases, and 13 bases lay in between. The CDR3 loop spans 15 amino acids.

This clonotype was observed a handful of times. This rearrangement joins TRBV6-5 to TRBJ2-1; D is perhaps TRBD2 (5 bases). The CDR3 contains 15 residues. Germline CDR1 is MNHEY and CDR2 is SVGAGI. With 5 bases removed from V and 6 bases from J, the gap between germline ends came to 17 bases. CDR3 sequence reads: CASSANPDSANEQFF. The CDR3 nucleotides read TGTGCCAGCAGTGCTAACCCGGACTCCGCCAATGAGCAGTTCTTC.

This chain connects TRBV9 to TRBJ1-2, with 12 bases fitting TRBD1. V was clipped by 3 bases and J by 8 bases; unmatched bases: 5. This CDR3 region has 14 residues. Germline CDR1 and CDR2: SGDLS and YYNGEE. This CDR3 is CASSAGTGGFGYTF. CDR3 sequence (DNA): TGTGCCAGCAGCGCCGGGACAGGGGGCTTCGGCTACACCTTC.

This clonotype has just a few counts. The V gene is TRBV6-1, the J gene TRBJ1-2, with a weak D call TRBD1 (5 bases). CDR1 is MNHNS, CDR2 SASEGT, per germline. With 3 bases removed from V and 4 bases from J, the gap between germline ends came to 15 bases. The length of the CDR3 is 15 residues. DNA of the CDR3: TGTGCCAGCAGTGAGACAGTCCAAGACCTCTATGGCTACACCTTC. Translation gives CASSETVQDLYGYTF.

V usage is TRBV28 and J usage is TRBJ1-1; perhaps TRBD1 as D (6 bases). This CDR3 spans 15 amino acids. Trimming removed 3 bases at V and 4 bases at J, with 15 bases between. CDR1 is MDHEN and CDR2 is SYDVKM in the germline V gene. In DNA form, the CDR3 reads TGTGCCAGCAGTTTTGGGGGGGCGGCTGCCACTGAAGCTTTCTTT. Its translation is CASSFGGAAATEAFF.

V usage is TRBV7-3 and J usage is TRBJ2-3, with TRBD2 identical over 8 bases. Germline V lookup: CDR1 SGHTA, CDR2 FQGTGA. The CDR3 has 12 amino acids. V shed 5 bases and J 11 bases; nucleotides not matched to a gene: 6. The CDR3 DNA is TGTGCCAGCAGCCTCGACGGGAGGGAGCAGTATTTT. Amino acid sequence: CASSLDGREQYF.

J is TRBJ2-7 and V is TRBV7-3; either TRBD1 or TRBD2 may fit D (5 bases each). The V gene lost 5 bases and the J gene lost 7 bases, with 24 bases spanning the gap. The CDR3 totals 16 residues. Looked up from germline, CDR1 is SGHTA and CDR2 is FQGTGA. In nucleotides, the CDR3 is TGTGCCAGCAGCCCTACGGGACGAAGCTCCTACAATGAGCAGTACTTC. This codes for CASSPTGRSSYNEQYF. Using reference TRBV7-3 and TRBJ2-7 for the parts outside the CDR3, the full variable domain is GAGVSQTPSNKVTEKGKYVELRCDPISGHTALYWYRQSLGQGPEFLIYFQGTGAADDSGLPNDRFFAVRPEGSVSTLKIQRTERGDSAVYLCASSPTGRSSYNEQYFGPGTRLTVT.

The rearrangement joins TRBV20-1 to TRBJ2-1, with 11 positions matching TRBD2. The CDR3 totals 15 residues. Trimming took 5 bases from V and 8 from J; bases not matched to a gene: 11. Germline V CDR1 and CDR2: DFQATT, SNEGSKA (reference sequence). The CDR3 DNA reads TGCAGTGCTTTCACTAGCGGGAGATCCGTCTATGAGCAGTTCTTC. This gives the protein CSAFTSGRSVYEQFF.

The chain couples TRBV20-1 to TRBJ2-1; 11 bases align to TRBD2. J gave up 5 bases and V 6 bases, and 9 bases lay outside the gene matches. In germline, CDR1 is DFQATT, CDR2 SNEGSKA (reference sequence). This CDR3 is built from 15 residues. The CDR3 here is CSAPPTSGANNEQFF. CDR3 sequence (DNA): TGCAGTGCCCCACCGACTAGCGGGGCAAACAATGAGCAGTTCTTC.

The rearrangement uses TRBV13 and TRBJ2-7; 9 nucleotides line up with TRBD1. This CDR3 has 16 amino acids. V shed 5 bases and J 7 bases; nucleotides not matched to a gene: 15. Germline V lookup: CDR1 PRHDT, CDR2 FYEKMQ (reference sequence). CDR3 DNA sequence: TGTGCCAGCAGCACCGTCACAGGGGGCGTGTTCCGGGAGCAGTACTTC. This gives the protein CASSTVTGGVFREQYF.